The entry that follows covers one T cell receptor beta chain sequence. The data stem from a study of blood T cell repertoires in COVID-19. In the source study's methods: Amplification with reference gene primers provided the estimates of nucleated cell counts. Assay: immunoSEQ multiplex PCR; the TCRdb copy retains only in-frame clones and omits some. That table furnishes V, J and clone size, whereas the DNA furnished D and trimming. In the table there are around 300,000 clones, about 89% of which are singletons. The TCR comes from a middle-aged man with acute or convalescent COVID-19. The sequencing sample was made of peripheral blood.

The CDR3 loop is CASRPLGTGGGGEQYF. The CDR3 DNA sequence: TGCGCCAGCAGGCCCTTGGGGACAGGCGGGGGGGGCGAGCAGTACTTC. The chain couples TRBV5-1 to TRBJ2-7; maybe TRBD2 (9 bases). Germline CDR1 and CDR2: SGHRS and YFSETQ. The length of the CDR3 is 16 residues. V gave up 5 bases and J gave up 6 bases, with 24 bases separating them.